This T cell receptor (beta chain) was retrieved from a study of response to subunit inactivated influenza vaccine. This clonotype showed up many times. What it binds is not known. Overall study results and limits: Researchers suggested that each seasonal influenza vaccination recruits few new T cells.

The J segment lost 6 bases and the V segment lost 7 bases, leaving 6 bases of the junction unmatched. The CDR3 runs 12 residues. Germline V gene sequence: CDR1 SQVTM, CDR2 ANQGSEA. Via MiXCR, TCRdb re-called the RT-PCR reads, giving one row per CDR3 protein. Of approximately 680,000 distinct CDR3 sequences detected, 15% to 18% appear once; the ten largest clones hold around 10%. The V and J genes are TRBV29-1 and TRBJ1-5, with 7 bases matching TRBD1. The sample consisted of PBMCs from blood, taken approximately 13 days after vaccination. This sequence was found in a man in his fifties who received an inactivated influenza vaccine. CDR3 DNA sequence: TGCAGCGGAGGACAGGTATTTCAGCCCCAGCATTTT. Encoded protein: CSGGQVFQPQHF.